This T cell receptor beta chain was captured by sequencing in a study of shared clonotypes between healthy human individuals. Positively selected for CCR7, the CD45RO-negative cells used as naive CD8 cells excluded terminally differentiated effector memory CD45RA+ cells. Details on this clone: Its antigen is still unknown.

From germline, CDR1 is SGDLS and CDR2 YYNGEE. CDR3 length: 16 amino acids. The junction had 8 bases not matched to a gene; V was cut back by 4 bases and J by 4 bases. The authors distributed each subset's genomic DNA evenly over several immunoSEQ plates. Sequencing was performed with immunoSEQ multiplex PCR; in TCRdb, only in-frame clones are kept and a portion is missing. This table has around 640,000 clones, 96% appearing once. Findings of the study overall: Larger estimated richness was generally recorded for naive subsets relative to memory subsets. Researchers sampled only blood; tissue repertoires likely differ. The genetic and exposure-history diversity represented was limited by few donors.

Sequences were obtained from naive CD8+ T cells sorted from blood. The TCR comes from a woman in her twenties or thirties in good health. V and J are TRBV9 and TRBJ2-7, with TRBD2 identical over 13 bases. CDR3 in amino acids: CASSHPRTSGSYEQYF. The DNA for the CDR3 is TGTGCCAGCAGCCACCCAAGGACTAGCGGGAGTTACGAGCAGTACTTC.